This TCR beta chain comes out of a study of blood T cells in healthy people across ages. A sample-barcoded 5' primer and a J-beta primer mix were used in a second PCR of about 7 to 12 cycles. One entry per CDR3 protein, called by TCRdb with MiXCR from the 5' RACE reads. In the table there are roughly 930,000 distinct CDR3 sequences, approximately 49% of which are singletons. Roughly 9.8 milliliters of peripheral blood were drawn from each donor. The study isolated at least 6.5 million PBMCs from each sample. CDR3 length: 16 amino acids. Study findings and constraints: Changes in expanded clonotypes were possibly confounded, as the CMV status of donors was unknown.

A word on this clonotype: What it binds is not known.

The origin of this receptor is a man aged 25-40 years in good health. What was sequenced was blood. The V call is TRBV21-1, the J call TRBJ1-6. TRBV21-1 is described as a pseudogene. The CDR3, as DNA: TGTGCCAGCAACCAAGGACAGGGCCCTTATAATTCACCCCTCCACTTT. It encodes CASNQGQGPYNSPLHF.